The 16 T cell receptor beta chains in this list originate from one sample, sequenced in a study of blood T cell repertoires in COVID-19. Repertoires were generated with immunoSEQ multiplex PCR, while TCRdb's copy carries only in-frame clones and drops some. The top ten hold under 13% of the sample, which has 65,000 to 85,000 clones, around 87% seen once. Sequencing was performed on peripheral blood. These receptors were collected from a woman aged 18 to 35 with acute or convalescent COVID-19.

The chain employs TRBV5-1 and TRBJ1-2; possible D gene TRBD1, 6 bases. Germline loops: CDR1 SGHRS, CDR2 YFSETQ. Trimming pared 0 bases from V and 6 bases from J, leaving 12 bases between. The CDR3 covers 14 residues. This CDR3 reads CASSLATGRDGYTF. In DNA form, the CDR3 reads TGCGCCAGCAGCTTGGCCACAGGGAGGGATGGCTACACCTTC.

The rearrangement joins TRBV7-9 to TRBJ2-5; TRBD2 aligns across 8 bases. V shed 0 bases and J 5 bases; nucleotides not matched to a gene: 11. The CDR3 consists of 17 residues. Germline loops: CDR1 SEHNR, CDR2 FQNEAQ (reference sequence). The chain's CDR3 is CASSLARSGSLRETQYF. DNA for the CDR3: TGTGCCAGCAGCTTAGCACGAAGCGGGAGTCTGAGGGAGACCCAGTACTTC.

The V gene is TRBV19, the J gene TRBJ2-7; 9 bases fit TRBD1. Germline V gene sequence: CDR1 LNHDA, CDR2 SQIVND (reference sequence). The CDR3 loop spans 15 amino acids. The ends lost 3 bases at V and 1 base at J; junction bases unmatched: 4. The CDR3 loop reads CASSIGTGKSYEQYF. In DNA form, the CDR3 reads TGTGCCAGTAGTATTGGGACAGGGAAATCCTACGAGCAGTACTTC.

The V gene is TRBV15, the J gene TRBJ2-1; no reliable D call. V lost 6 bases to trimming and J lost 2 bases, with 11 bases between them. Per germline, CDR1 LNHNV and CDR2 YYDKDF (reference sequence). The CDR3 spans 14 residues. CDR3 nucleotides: TGTGCCACCAGGGCGACAACGACCTACAATGAGCAGTTCTTC. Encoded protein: CATRATTTYNEQFF.

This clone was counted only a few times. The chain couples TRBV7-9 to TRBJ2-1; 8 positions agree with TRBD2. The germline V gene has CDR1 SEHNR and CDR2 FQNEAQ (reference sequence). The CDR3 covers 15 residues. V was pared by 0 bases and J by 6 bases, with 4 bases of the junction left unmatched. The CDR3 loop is CASSLARGAGNEQFF. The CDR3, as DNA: TGTGCCAGCAGCTTAGCGCGGGGGGCCGGCAATGAGCAGTTCTTC.

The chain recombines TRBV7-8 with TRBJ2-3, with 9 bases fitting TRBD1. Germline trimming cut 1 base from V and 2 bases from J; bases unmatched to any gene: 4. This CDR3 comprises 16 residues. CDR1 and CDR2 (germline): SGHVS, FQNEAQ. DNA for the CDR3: TGTGCCAGCAGCTTAGACAGGGGGCACAACACAGATACGCAGTATTTT. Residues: CASSLDRGHNTDTQYF.

Written as DNA, the CDR3 is TGTGCCAGCAGCCAAGCCGGGACAGGGTCCTCTGGGGCCAACGTCCTGACTTTC. It encodes CASSQAGTGSSGANVLTF. The rearrangement links TRBV4-2 to TRBJ2-6; 9 positions agree with TRBD1. Germline lookup yields CDR1 LGHNA and CDR2 YNFKEQ. The CDR3 has 18 amino acids. With 1 base clipped from V and 0 bases from J, the junction kept 4 bases outside the gene matches.

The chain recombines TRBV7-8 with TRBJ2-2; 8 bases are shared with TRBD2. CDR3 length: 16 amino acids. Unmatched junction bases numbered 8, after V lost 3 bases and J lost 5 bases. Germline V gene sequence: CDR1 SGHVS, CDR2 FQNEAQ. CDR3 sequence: CASSFIPAGGTGELFF. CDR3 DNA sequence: TGTGCCAGCAGCTTCATCCCGGCGGGGGGAACCGGGGAGCTGTTTTTT.

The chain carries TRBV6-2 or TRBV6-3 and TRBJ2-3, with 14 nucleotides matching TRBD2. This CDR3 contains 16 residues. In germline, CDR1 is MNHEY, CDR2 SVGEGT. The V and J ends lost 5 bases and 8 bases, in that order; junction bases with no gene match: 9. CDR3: CASSAGLAGGRPTQYF. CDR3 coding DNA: TGTGCCAGCAGTGCCGGACTAGCGGGAGGCCGACCTACGCAGTATTTT.

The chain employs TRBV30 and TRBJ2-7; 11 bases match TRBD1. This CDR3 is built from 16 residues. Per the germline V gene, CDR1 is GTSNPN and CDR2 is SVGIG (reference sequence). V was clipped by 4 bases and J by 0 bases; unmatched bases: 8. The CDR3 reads CAWNPPGQGGSYEQYF. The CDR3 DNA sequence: TGTGCCTGGAATCCCCCGGGACAGGGGGGCTCCTACGAGCAGTACTTC.

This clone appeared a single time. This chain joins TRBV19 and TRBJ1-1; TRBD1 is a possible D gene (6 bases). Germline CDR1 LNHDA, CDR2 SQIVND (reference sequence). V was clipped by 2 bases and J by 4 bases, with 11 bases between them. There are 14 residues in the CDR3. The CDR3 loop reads CASSISGVPTEAFF. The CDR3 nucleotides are TGTGCCAGTAGTATATCAGGGGTTCCCACTGAAGCTTTCTTT.

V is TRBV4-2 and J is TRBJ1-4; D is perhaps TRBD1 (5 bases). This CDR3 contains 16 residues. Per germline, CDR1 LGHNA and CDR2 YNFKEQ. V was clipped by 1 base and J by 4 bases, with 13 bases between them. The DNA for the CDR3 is TGTGCCAGCAGCCAAGGAGGTCCGGGGGATAATGAAAAACTGTTTTTT. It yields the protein CASSQGGPGDNEKLFF.

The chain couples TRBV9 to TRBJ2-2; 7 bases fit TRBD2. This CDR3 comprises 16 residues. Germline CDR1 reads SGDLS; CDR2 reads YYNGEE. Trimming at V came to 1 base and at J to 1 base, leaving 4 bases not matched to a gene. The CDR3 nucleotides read TGTGCCAGCAGCGTAACTAGCGTTGGGAACACCGGGGAGCTGTTTTTT. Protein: CASSVTSVGNTGELFF.

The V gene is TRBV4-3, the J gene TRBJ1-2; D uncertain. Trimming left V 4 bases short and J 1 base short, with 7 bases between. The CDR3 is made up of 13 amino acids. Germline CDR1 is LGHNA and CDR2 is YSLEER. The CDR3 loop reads CASSPGVNYGYTF. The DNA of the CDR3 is TGCGCCAGCAGCCCGGGAGTTAACTATGGCTACACCTTC.

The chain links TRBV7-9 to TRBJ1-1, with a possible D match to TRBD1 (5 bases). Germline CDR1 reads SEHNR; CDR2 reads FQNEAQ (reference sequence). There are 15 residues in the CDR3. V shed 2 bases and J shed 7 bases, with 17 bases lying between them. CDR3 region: CASSLISPGYSEAFF. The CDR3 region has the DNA TGTGCCAGCAGCTTAATCTCCCCAGGGTACAGTGAAGCTTTCTTT.

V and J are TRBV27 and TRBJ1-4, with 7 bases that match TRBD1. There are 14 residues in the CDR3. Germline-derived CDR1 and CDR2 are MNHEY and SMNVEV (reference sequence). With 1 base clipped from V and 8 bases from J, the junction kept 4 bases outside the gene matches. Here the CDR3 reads CASSLFDRAEKLFF. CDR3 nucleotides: TGTGCCAGCAGTTTATTCGACAGGGCGGAAAAACTGTTTTTT.